This T cell receptor (beta chain) was captured by sequencing in a study of blood T cell repertoires in COVID-19. Study at large: Sources were T cells, B-cell-depleted T cells, or PBMCs; the material itself was cDNA or gDNA.

This CDR3 has 16 residues. Germline lookup yields CDR1 DFQATT and CDR2 SNEGSKA (reference sequence). Trimming removed 4 bases from V and 0 bases from J, with 15 bases in between. The data were produced by immunoSEQ multiplex PCR, yet TCRdb's version contains in-frame clones alone and is incomplete. Among approximately 260,000 clones listed, roughly 84% were seen once. The chain carries TRBV20-1 and TRBJ1-4, with a weak D call TRBD1 (6 bases). This receptor was identified in a woman in her 40s who had recovered from COVID-19. Input material: peripheral blood. Here the CDR3 DNA reads TGCAGTGCTACTGACAGGCCCCATGCAACTAATGAAAAACTGTTTTTT. Protein product: CSATDRPHATNEKLFF.